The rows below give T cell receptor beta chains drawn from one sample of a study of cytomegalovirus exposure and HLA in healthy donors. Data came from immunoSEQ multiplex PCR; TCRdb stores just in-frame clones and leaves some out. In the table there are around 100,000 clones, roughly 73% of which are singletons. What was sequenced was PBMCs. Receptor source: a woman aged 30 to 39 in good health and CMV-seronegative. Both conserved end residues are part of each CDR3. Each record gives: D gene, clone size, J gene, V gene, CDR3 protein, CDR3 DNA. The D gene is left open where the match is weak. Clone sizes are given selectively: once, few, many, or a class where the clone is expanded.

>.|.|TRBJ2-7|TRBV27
CASSNQARGGSREQYF
TGTGCCAGCAGCAACCAGGCCAGGGGTGGTAGTCGCGAGCAGTACTTC
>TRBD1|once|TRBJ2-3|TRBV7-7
CASSLGQADTQYF
TGTGCTAGCAGCTTGGGACAGGCCGATACGCAGTATTTT
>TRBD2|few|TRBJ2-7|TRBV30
CASGGRLEQYF
TGTGCGAGCGGGGGGCGCCTCGAGCAGTACTTC
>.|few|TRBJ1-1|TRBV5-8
CASSFRGGSNTEAFF
TGTGCCAGCAGCTTTCGCGGGGGATCGAACACTGAAGCTTTCTTT
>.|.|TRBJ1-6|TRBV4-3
CASSQEVSLTNSPLHF
TGCGCCAGCAGCCAGGAGGTATCACTGACCAATTCACCCCTCCACTTT
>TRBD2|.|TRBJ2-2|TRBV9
CASSSRLAGTGELFF
TGTGCCAGCAGCTCTAGACTAGCTGGGACCGGGGAGCTGTTTTTT
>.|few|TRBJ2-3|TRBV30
CAWSETPGTDTQYF
TGTGCCTGGAGTGAGACACCGGGCACAGATACGCAGTATTTT
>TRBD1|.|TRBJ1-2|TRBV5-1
CASSLNRGANYGYTF
TGCGCCAGCAGCCTTAACAGGGGAGCCAACTATGGCTACACCTTC
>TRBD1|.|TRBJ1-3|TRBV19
CASSVTGESPGNTIYF
TGTGCCAGTAGTGTGACAGGGGAGTCCCCTGGAAACACCATATATTTT
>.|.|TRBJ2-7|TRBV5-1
CASSIDRSSYEQYF
TGCGCCAGCAGCATAGACAGGAGCTCCTACGAGCAGTACTTC
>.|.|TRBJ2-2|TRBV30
CAWKEGQVTGELFF
TGTGCCTGGAAGGAGGGGCAAGTAACCGGGGAGCTGTTTTTT
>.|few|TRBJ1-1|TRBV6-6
CASNPIRTEMNTEAFF
TGTGCCAGCAATCCAATTCGAACAGAGATGAACACTGAAGCTTTCTTT
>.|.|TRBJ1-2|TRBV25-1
CASSESTKSLYGYTF
TGTGCCAGCAGTGAATCTACCAAAAGCCTATATGGCTACACCTTC
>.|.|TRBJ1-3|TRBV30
CAWGQGPGNTIYF
TGTGCCTGGGGGCAGGGTCCTGGAAACACCATATATTTT
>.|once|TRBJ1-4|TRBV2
CASRDSEKLFF
TGTGCCAGCAGGGACAGTGAAAAACTGTTTTTT
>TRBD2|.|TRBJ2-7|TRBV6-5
CASSLHRGREQWF
TGTGCCAGCAGTCTCCACCGCGGGAGGGAACAGTGGTTC
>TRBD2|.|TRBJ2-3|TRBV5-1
CASSRVQKREGLVLTDTQYF
TGCGCCAGCAGCCGAGTCCAAAAGCGGGAGGGCCTTGTGCTGACAGATACGCAGTATTTT
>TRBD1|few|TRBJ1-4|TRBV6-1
CASSESFDRVNNEKLFF
TGTGCCAGCAGTGAAAGTTTTGACAGGGTGAATAATGAAAAACTGTTTTTT
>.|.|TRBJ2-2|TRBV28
CASSTLSGNTGELFF
TGTGCCAGCAGTACCCTAAGTGGGAACACCGGGGAGCTGTTTTTT
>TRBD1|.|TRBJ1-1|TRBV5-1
CASSLQGAQDTEAFF
TGCGCCAGCAGCTTACAGGGGGCCCAGGACACTGAAGCTTTCTTT
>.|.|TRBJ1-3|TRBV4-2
CASSQGAGNTIYF
TGTGCCAGCAGCCAAGGCGCTGGAAACACCATATATTTT
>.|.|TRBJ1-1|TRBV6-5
CASSYTQTGLNTEAFF
TGTGCCAGCAGTTACACACAAACAGGGTTGAACACTGAAGCTTTCTTT
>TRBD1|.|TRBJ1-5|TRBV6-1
CASSEVGQENQPQHF
TGTGCCAGCAGTGAAGTGGGACAGGAGAATCAGCCCCAGCATTTT
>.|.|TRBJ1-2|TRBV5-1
CASSLLASGGYTF
TGCGCCAGCAGCCTCCTTGCCTCTGGCGGCTACACCTTC